This is a list of T cell receptor beta chains from one sample in a study of somatic mutations in cytotoxic T cells in rheumatoid arthritis. Only in-frame clones appear in the TCRdb table, and some are missing; sequencing was by immunoSEQ multiplex PCR. The repertoire holds roughly 20,000 clones, with 86% as singletons. Sequencing was performed on CD8+ T cells sorted from blood. The receptors come from a man in his forties in good health. CDR3s include the opening cysteine and the closing phenylalanine or tryptophan. Fields, in order: CDR3 protein, CDR3 DNA, V gene, J gene, clone size, D gene. The D gene is left open where the match is weak. Part of the rows lack a size; the others show once, few, many or a class for expanded clones.

CDR3: CASSLSGAVPYEQYF
DNA: TGTGCCAGCAGTTTATCAGGGGCAGTCCCCTACGAGCAGTACTTC
V: TRBV27
J: TRBJ2-7
size: -
D: -

CDR3: CASSLSMAGELFF
DNA: TGTGCCAGCAGTTTATCGATGGCGGGGGAGCTGTTTTTT
V: TRBV27
J: TRBJ2-2
size: -
D: -

CDR3: CASSRPGTGERYEQYF
DNA: TGCGCCAGCAGCCGGCCCGGGACAGGGGAAAGGTACGAGCAGTACTTC
V: TRBV4-3
J: TRBJ2-7
size: -
D: TRBD1

CDR3: CASSRPRASGYNEQFF
DNA: TGTGCCAGCAGCCGTCCCCGGGCTAGCGGGTACAATGAGCAGTTCTTC
V: TRBV13
J: TRBJ2-1
size: -
D: TRBD2

CDR3: CASSSYIAGGQDTQYF
DNA: TGTGCCAGCAGTTCATACATAGCGGGTGGCCAAGATACGCAGTATTTT
V: TRBV27
J: TRBJ2-3
size: -
D: TRBD2

CDR3: CASSPGQGAQTDTQYF
DNA: TGTGCCAGCAGCCCCGGACAGGGGGCGCAAACAGATACGCAGTATTTT
V: TRBV7-9
J: TRBJ2-3
size: -
D: TRBD1

CDR3: CASSHWTGGFNEQFF
DNA: TGCGCCAGCAGCCACTGGACAGGGGGCTTCAATGAGCAGTTCTTC
V: TRBV4-3
J: TRBJ2-1
size: once
D: TRBD1

CDR3: CASSQRDRETGANVLTF
DNA: TGTGCCAGCAGCCAACGGGACAGGGAGACTGGGGCCAACGTCCTGACTTTC
V: TRBV11-2
J: TRBJ2-6
size: -
D: TRBD1

CDR3: CASSLKGDGEQFF
DNA: TGTGCCAGCAGCCTAAAGGGGGACGGTGAGCAGTTCTTC
V: TRBV27
J: TRBJ2-1
size: -
D: -

CDR3: CASSYTGDFYEQYF
DNA: TGTGCCAGCAGTTATACAGGCGACTTCTACGAGCAGTACTTC
V: TRBV27
J: TRBJ2-7
size: once
D: -

CDR3: CASSETKGVTRDIQYF
DNA: TGTGCCAGCAGCGAAACAAAGGGGGTGACGAGGGACATTCAGTACTTC
V: TRBV7-9
J: TRBJ2-4
size: few
D: -

CDR3: CASRKYGNQETQYF
DNA: TGTGCCAGCAGAAAATACGGAAACCAAGAGACCCAGTACTTC
V: TRBV6-5
J: TRBJ2-5
size: -
D: -

CDR3: CASTTGRTEERRQPQHF
DNA: TGTGCCAGTACCACCGGGCGGACAGAGGAGCGTCGCCAGCCCCAGCATTTT
V: TRBV19
J: TRBJ1-5
size: once
D: -

CDR3: CASSGTSGGYEQYF
DNA: TGTGCCAGCAGTGGGACTAGCGGGGGCTACGAGCAGTACTTC
V: TRBV6-1
J: TRBJ2-7
size: once
D: TRBD2

CDR3: CASSQTIQGAYNEQFF
DNA: TGTGCCAGCAGCCAGACCATTCAGGGGGCGTACAATGAGCAGTTCTTC
V: TRBV7-9
J: TRBJ2-1
size: -
D: TRBD1

CDR3: CASSLDGDYGYTF
DNA: TGTGCCAGCAGCCTGGACGGCGACTATGGCTACACCTTC
V: TRBV7-9
J: TRBJ1-2
size: -
D: -

CDR3: CASSRLRGGSDTEAFF
DNA: TGTGCCAGCAGCCGTCTACGGGGCGGGTCGGACACTGAAGCTTTCTTT
V: TRBV7-9
J: TRBJ1-1
size: -
D: -

CDR3: CASSGSPMSQDTQYF
DNA: TGTGCCAGCAGCGGGAGCCCAATGTCGCAGGATACGCAGTATTTT
V: TRBV5-4
J: TRBJ2-3
size: -
D: -

CDR3: CASSSLAGAWTEAFF
DNA: TGTGCCAGCAGCTCACTGGCGGGGGCCTGGACTGAAGCTTTCTTT
V: TRBV7-2
J: TRBJ1-1
size: -
D: -

CDR3: CASSRDRLADTQYF
DNA: TGTGCCAGCAGCCGCGACAGGCTGGCAGATACGCAGTATTTT
V: TRBV28
J: TRBJ2-3
size: -
D: -

CDR3: CASSLRRTSQETQYF
DNA: TGTGCCAGCAGCTTAAGACGGACTTCACAAGAGACCCAGTACTTC
V: TRBV7-8
J: TRBJ2-5
size: -
D: -

CDR3: CASSPVWGAYEQYF
DNA: TGTGCCAGCAGCCCCGTCTGGGGGGCCTACGAGCAGTACTTC
V: TRBV5-5
J: TRBJ2-7
size: -
D: -

CDR3: CASSKDGNEQFF
DNA: TGCGCCAGCAGCAAGGACGGTAATGAGCAGTTCTTC
V: TRBV5-1
J: TRBJ2-1
size: -
D: -

CDR3: CASSPTSGPSNEKLFF
DNA: TGTGCCAGCAGCCCCACCTCAGGGCCCAGTAATGAAAAACTGTTTTTT
V: TRBV28
J: TRBJ1-4
size: -
D: -

CDR3: CASRDVSRQGAAFF
DNA: TGTGCCAGCAGAGATGTCTCCCGCCAGGGGGCGGCTTTCTTT
V: TRBV28
J: TRBJ1-1
size: -
D: TRBD1

CDR3: CASTKGVPLWEQYF
DNA: TGTGCCAGCACCAAGGGCGTTCCCTTGTGGGAGCAGTACTTC
V: TRBV28
J: TRBJ2-7
size: once
D: -

CDR3: CASSLNNEQFF
DNA: TGCGCCAGCAGCTTGAACAATGAGCAGTTCTTC
V: TRBV5-1
J: TRBJ2-1
size: -
D: -

CDR3: CASSPQPTPTDTQYF
DNA: TGTGCCAGCAGTCCGCAACCCACTCCGACAGATACGCAGTATTTT
V: TRBV27
J: TRBJ2-3
size: -
D: -

CDR3: CASSPRPGPRYQETQYF
DNA: TGTGCCAGCAGCCCCCGCCCCGGGCCCCGGTACCAAGAGACCCAGTACTTC
V: TRBV11-2
J: TRBJ2-5
size: -
D: -

CDR3: CASSQGQGVDEQFF
DNA: TGCGCCAGCAGCCAGGGACAGGGGGTGGATGAGCAGTTCTTC
V: TRBV4-1
J: TRBJ2-1
size: -
D: TRBD1

CDR3: CASSSIGGRPTGELFF
DNA: TGTGCCAGCAGTTCCATCGGCGGGCGCCCCACCGGGGAGCTGTTTTTT
V: TRBV27
J: TRBJ2-2
size: few
D: -

CDR3: CASSLPSLGFETQYF
DNA: TGTGCCAGCAGCTTACCGAGTCTAGGTTTCGAGACCCAGTACTTC
V: TRBV7-9
J: TRBJ2-5
size: once
D: -

CDR3: CARSPPGVTTNEKLFF
DNA: TGTGCCAGAAGCCCTCCGGGAGTCACAACTAATGAAAAACTGTTTTTT
V: TRBV7-5
J: TRBJ1-4
size: -
D: -

CDR3: CASSLWLEAGELFF
DNA: TGTGCCAGCAGCTTGTGGCTAGAGGCCGGGGAGCTGTTTTTT
V: TRBV5-5
J: TRBJ2-2
size: -
D: -

CDR3: CASGGTGYYEQYF
DNA: TGTGCCAGCGGGGGGACAGGTTACTACGAGCAGTACTTC
V: TRBV6-1
J: TRBJ2-7
size: -
D: TRBD1

CDR3: CASSDWGLGNQPQHF
DNA: TGTGCCAGCAGTGATTGGGGGTTAGGCAATCAGCCCCAGCATTTT
V: TRBV6-1
J: TRBJ1-5
size: -
D: -

CDR3: CASSLNPSSYNEQFF
DNA: TGTGCCAGCAGCTTAAATCCTAGCTCCTACAATGAGCAGTTCTTC
V: TRBV7-6
J: TRBJ2-1
size: -
D: -

CDR3: CASSQRTGIDEQFF
DNA: TGCGCCAGCAGCCAAAGGACAGGGATAGATGAGCAGTTCTTC
V: TRBV4-3
J: TRBJ2-1
size: -
D: TRBD1

CDR3: CASSTTALTEAFF
DNA: TGTGCCAGCAGTACCACTGCCCTCACTGAAGCTTTCTTT
V: TRBV28
J: TRBJ1-1
size: once
D: -

CDR3: CASSTGQGDSYEQYF
DNA: TGTGCCAGCAGCACGGGACAGGGGGACTCCTACGAGCAGTACTTC
V: TRBV13
J: TRBJ2-7
size: -
D: TRBD1

CDR3: CATSLPDRALYEQYF
DNA: TGTGCCACCAGCCTTCCGGACAGGGCACTGTACGAGCAGTACTTC
V: TRBV15
J: TRBJ2-7
size: -
D: TRBD1

CDR3: CASSLTSDRVEQYF
DNA: TGTGCCAGCAGCTTAACTAGCGATCGTGTCGAGCAGTACTTC
V: TRBV7-9
J: TRBJ2-7
size: -
D: TRBD2

CDR3: CASSANSGREADTQYF
DNA: TGTGCCAGCAGCGCAAATAGCGGGAGGGAGGCAGATACGCAGTATTTT
V: TRBV9
J: TRBJ2-3
size: -
D: TRBD2

CDR3: CASSPGLAGGEFYEQYF
DNA: TGTGCCAGCAGTCCAGGACTAGCGGGAGGGGAGTTCTACGAGCAGTACTTC
V: TRBV7-8
J: TRBJ2-7
size: -
D: TRBD2

CDR3: CASGSGEQYF
DNA: TGTGCCAGCGGGTCGGGGGAGCAGTACTTC
V: TRBV28
J: TRBJ2-7
size: -
D: -

CDR3: CASSDYRGHQPQHF
DNA: TGTGCCAGCAGTGATTACAGGGGGCACCAGCCCCAGCATTTT
V: TRBV6-1
J: TRBJ1-5
size: once
D: TRBD1

CDR3: CASSLSDRGRSHEQFF
DNA: TGTGCCAGCAGTTTATCGGACAGGGGGCGCTCCCATGAGCAGTTCTTC
V: TRBV27
J: TRBJ2-1
size: -
D: TRBD1

CDR3: CASSQDDWNTGELFF
DNA: TGCGCCAGCAGCCAAGATGACTGGAACACCGGGGAGCTGTTTTTT
V: TRBV4-3
J: TRBJ2-2
size: -
D: -

CDR3: CASSYSGGYNEQFF
DNA: TGTGCCAGCAGTTATAGCGGGGGGTACAATGAGCAGTTCTTC
V: TRBV6-1
J: TRBJ2-1
size: -
D: TRBD2

CDR3: CASSLATGGTDTQYF
DNA: TGTGCCAGCAGCTTAGCGACAGGGGGCACAGATACGCAGTATTTT
V: TRBV7-9
J: TRBJ2-3
size: -
D: TRBD1

CDR3: CASSQDFGGPSNYGYTF
DNA: TGTGCCAGCAGCCAAGATTTCGGGGGACCCTCTAACTATGGCTACACCTTC
V: TRBV4-2
J: TRBJ1-2
size: few
D: -